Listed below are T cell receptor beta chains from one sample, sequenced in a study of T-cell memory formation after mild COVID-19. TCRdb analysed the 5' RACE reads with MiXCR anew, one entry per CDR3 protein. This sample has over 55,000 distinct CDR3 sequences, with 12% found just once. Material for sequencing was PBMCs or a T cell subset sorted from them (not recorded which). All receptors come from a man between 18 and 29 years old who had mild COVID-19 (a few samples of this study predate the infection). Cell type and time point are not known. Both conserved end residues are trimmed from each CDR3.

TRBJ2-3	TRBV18	ASSALVPGQGTADTQY
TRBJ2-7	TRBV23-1	ASNRDRGPLSEQY
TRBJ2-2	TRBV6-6	ASSSGRGLTGELF
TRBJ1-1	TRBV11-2	ASSTTENTEAF
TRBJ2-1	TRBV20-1	SAGGGYNEQF
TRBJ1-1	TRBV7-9	ASSFGPGQGAETEAF
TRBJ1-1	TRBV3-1	ASSLNGGSEAF
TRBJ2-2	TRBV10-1	ASSESWTGNTGELF
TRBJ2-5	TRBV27	ASSLGGHRAKTQY
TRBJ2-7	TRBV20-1	SAISRGSSGEQY
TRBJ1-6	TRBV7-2	ASSFGPGDSPLH
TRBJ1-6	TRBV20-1	SAVDSASPLH
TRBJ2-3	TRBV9	ASSVARLAGEDTQY
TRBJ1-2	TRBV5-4	ASSRPGQGDYGYT
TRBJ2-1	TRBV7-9	ASSLARGADNEQF
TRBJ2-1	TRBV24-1	ATSDSGLAGGSNNEQF
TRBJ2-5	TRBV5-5	ASSLTTESRETQY
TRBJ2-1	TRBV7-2	ASSLDAPGHSYNEQF
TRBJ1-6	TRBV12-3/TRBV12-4	ASSSLLRVAPLH
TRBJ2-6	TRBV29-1	SVEVQNGANVLT
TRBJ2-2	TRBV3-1	ASSPHRDRGAGELF
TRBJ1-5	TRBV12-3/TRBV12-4	ASSFRTGGQPQH
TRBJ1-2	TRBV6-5	ASSYGYGYT
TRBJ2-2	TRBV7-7	ASSLRLGGTGELF
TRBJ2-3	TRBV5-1	ASRRQGFASDTQY
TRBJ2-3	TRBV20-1	SAPSGGADTQY
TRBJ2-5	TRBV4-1	ASSQWGFAGTQY
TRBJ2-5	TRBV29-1	SVERGGETQY
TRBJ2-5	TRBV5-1	ASSFWSQSGKTQY